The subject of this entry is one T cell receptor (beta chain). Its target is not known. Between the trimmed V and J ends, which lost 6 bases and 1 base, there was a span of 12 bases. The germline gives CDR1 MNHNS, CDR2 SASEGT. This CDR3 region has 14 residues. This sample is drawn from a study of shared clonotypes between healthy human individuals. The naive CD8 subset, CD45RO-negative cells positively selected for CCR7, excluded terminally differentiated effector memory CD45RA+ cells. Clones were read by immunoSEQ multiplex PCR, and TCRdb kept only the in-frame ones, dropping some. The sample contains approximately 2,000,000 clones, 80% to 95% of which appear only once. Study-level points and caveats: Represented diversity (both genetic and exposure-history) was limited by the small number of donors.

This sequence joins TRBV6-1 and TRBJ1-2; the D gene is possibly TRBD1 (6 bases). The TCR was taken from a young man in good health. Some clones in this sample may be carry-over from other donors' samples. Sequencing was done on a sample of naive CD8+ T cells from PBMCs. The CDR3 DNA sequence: TGTGCCAGCAGGGGGGCCGGCGTTAACTATGGCTACACCTTC. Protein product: CASRGAGVNYGYTF.